This T cell receptor (beta chain) originates from a study of CD8+CD57+ T cells in acquired aplastic anemia. Germline CDR1 reads SGHTA; CDR2 reads FQGTGA. With 6 bases removed from V and 4 bases from J, the gap between germline ends came to 12 bases. This CDR3 comprises 13 residues. Investigators profiled TCR beta VDJ and CDR3 from genomic DNA template. One entry per CDR3 protein, called by TCRdb with MiXCR from the reads. This sample has about 400,000 distinct CDR3 sequences, with 65% to 75% found just once. This chain connects TRBV7-3 to TRBJ1-1; the D is unclear. Input material: sorted CD4+, CD8+, or CD8+CD57+ T cells (not recorded which) from PBMCs. The source of this sequence is a human donor in good health, serving as a control. The CDR3 protein is CASRSRRGTEAFF. In DNA form, the CDR3 reads TGTGCCAGCAGGTCACGACGGGGCACTGAAGCTTTCTTT.